The 19 T cell receptor beta chains reported below all come from one sample, sequenced in a study of T cell clones after liver transplantation. Using immunoSEQ multiplex PCR, the repertoire was profiled, and TCRdb retains in-frame clones only, with some absent. The sample carries about 45,000 clones, roughly 86% recorded once. Sample: CD4+ T cells from blood, taken 24 months after liver transplant. These receptors were obtained from a human patient who received a liver transplant. Among the T cells, some may be from the graft donor.

The chain employs TRBV19 and TRBJ2-1, with 9 bases that match TRBD2. The length of the CDR3 is 15 residues. CDR1 and CDR2 from the germline V gene are LNHDA and SQIVND (reference sequence). Unmatched junction bases numbered 5, after V lost 3 bases and J lost 5 bases. The CDR3 protein is CASSMTSGTNNEQFF. The CDR3 coding sequence is TGTGCCAGTAGTATGACTAGCGGAACAAACAATGAGCAGTTCTTC. Looking up the rest from reference TRBV19 and TRBJ2-1 gives the full variable domain: DGGITQSPKYLFRKEGQNVTLSCEQNLNHDAMYWYRQDPGQGLRLIYYSQIVNDFQKGDIAEGYSVSREKKESFPLTVTSAQKNPTAFYLCASSMTSGTNNEQFFGPGTRLTVL.

The V and J genes are TRBV11-3 and TRBJ2-7, with D possibly matching TRBD2 (6 bases). From germline, CDR1 is SGHNT and CDR2 YENEEA. Trimming took off 3 bases at V and 2 bases at J, with 11 bases between the two ends. The CDR3 runs to 14 residues. CDR3 region: CASSFSGQAYEQYF. In DNA form, the CDR3 reads TGTGCCAGCAGCTTCAGCGGGCAGGCCTACGAGCAGTACTTC.

V and J are TRBV4-2 and TRBJ2-5, with D maybe TRBD2 (6 bases). This CDR3 comprises 15 residues. V was clipped by 4 bases and J by 4 bases, with 16 bases between them. Germline CDR1 LGHNA, CDR2 YNFKEQ. CDR3 in amino acids: CASSPSGGSIETQYF. The CDR3 DNA is TGTGCCAGCAGCCCGTCAGGAGGGTCGATAGAGACCCAGTACTTC.

The genes are TRBV9 and TRBJ1-2, with D hard to call. Deletions cut 2 bases from V and 0 bases from J, with 8 bases between. CDR1 is SGDLS, CDR2 YYNGEE, per germline. The CDR3 spans 14 residues. Here the CDR3 reads CASSVTAANYGYTF. The CDR3 region has the DNA TGTGCCAGCAGCGTGACGGCAGCTAACTATGGCTACACCTTC.

This chain uses TRBV14 with TRBJ2-2; 8 bases are a match to TRBD2. Germline CDR1 reads SGHDN; CDR2 reads FVKESK. CDR3 length: 15 amino acids. The V and J ends lost 4 bases and 6 bases, in that order; junction bases with no gene match: 7. CDR3 sequence reads: CASSPSGPPPGELFF. The DNA for the CDR3 is TGTGCCAGCAGCCCTAGCGGGCCACCTCCCGGGGAGCTGTTTTTT.

This clone was observed a single time. V is TRBV9 and J is TRBJ2-3; 7 nucleotides match TRBD2. This CDR3 region has 17 residues. The trim removed 3 bases at V and 0 bases at J, leaving 10 bases unmatched. Germline values: CDR1 SGDLS, CDR2 YYNGEE. CDR3 region: CASSARRGGASTDTQYF. The CDR3 DNA sequence: TGTGCCAGCAGCGCCCGCCGGGGAGGGGCTAGCACAGATACGCAGTATTTT. The full variable domain, with the rest looked up from reference TRBV9 and TRBJ2-3, is DSGVTQTPKHLITATGQRVTLRCSPRSGDLSVYWYQQSLDQGLQFLIQYYNGEERAKGNILERFSAQQFPDLHSELNLSSLELGDSALYFCASSARRGGASTDTQYFGPGTRLTVL.

J is TRBJ2-1 and V is TRBV5-4; 7 nucleotides line up with TRBD2. V gave up 2 bases and J gave up 5 bases; unmatched junction bases: 4. The CDR3 is 14 amino acids. Germline assignment: CDR1 SGHNT and CDR2 YYREEE (reference sequence). The CDR3 DNA follows: TGTGCCAGCAGCTTCCAGCGGGGAAACAATGAGCAGTTCTTC. This sequence encodes CASSFQRGNNEQFF.

The chain employs TRBV19 and TRBJ2-2; TRBD2 matches 7 bases. CDR3 length: 15 amino acids. Germline V gene sequence: CDR1 LNHDA, CDR2 SQIVND (reference sequence). J gave up 4 bases and V 5 bases, and 7 bases lay outside the gene matches. The CDR3 is CASSVIGGSTGELFF. For the CDR3, the DNA is TGTGCCAGTAGTGTCATCGGGGGGAGCACCGGGGAGCTGTTTTTT.

The chain is built from TRBV12-5 and TRBJ2-1; D gene ambiguous. Germline CDR1 LGHNT, CDR2 FRNRAP. The CDR3 consists of 16 residues. The V end was cut by 0 bases, the J end by 4 bases, with 13 bases between. The CDR3 here is CASGLVGMRTYNEQFF. The CDR3 bases are TGTGCTAGTGGTTTGGTTGGCATGCGTACGTACAATGAGCAGTTCTTC.

The V call is TRBV19, the J call TRBJ2-3; 11 nucleotides match TRBD2. V was clipped by 10 bases and J by 12 bases; unmatched bases: 9. This CDR3 contains 12 residues. CDR1 and CDR2 from the germline V gene are LNHDA and SQIVND (reference sequence). CDR3 loop: CAISGTSGFQYF. For the CDR3, the DNA is TGTGCCATTTCCGGGACTAGCGGATTTCAGTATTTT.

This chain links TRBV4-2 with TRBJ2-3, with D possibly matching TRBD1 (6 bases). The CDR3 covers 16 residues. Trimming removed 4 bases from V and 6 bases from J, with 20 bases in between. Germline values: CDR1 LGHNA, CDR2 YNFKEQ. The CDR3 nucleotides are TGTGCCAGCAGCCCGAAAAAGGACTCAGGGGCTGATACGCAGTATTTT. It specifies CASSPKKDSGADTQYF.

In this sample, this clone turned up a few times. The chain carries TRBV27 and TRBJ1-5; D ambiguous. This CDR3 has 15 residues. V lost 3 bases and J 0 bases, leaving 9 bases between the germline ends. Germline V gene lookup returns CDR1 MNHEY and CDR2 SMNVEV (reference sequence). The CDR3 coding sequence is TGTGCCAGCAGTTTGGCAGCGTATAGCAATCAGCCCCAGCATTTT. It yields the protein CASSLAAYSNQPQHF.

The chain combines TRBV5-1 with TRBJ2-6; D is uncertain. Trimming cost V 5 bases and J 0 bases, with 6 bases left between them. From germline, CDR1 is SGHRS and CDR2 YFSETQ. CDR3 length equals 14 residues. CDR3 sequence (DNA): TGCGCCAGCAGGGAAGGCTCTGGGGCCAACGTCCTGACTTTC. Amino acids: CASREGSGANVLTF. The full variable domain, completed using reference TRBV5-1 and TRBJ2-6, is KAGVTQTPRYLIKTRGQQVTLSCSPISGHRSVSWYQQTPGQGLQFLFEYFSETQRNKGNFPGRFSGRQFSNSRSEMNVSTLELGDSALYLCASREGSGANVLTFGAGSRLTVL.

This chain joins TRBV5-1 and TRBJ1-2, with D possibly being TRBD1 (6 bases). The CDR3 extends over 14 amino acids. CDR1 and CDR2 from the germline V gene are SGHRS and YFSETQ. Trimming stripped 5 bases from V and 6 bases from J, with 17 bases between. The CDR3 loop reads CASRNQQGLDGYTF. The CDR3 DNA is TGCGCCAGCAGGAACCAACAGGGTTTAGATGGCTACACCTTC.

The V gene is TRBV19, the J gene TRBJ2-3; TRBD1 is a possible D gene (5 bases). V dropped 6 bases and J dropped 0 bases, with 13 bases sitting between them. CDR1 is LNHDA and CDR2 is SQIVND in the germline V gene (reference sequence). CDR3 length: 15 amino acids. CDR3 nucleotides: TGTGCCAGTAGAGACAGAGGCTATAGCACAGATACGCAGTATTTT. Translation: CASRDRGYSTDTQYF.

This clone was detected only a few times. This rearrangement joins TRBV5-1 to TRBJ2-2, with TRBD2 matching over 7 bases. The CDR3 totals 15 residues. V shed 3 bases and J 4 bases; nucleotides not matched to a gene: 6. The germline gives CDR1 SGHRS, CDR2 YFSETQ. The CDR3 DNA is TGCGCCAGCAGCTGGCGGGAGATCGGCACCGGGGAGCTGTTTTTT. Translated, it gives CASSWREIGTGELFF.

The gene calls are TRBV6-5 and TRBJ2-5, with unresolved D. The V and J ends lost 3 bases and 5 bases respectively, with 13 bases between them. Per germline, CDR1 MNHEY and CDR2 SVGAGI. The CDR3 consists of 14 residues. The CDR3 protein is CASSYFGPSETQYF. CDR3 DNA sequence: TGTGCCAGCAGTTATTTCGGCCCGTCCGAGACCCAGTACTTC.

The J gene is TRBJ1-1, the V gene TRBV5-1; the D gene is possibly TRBD1 (6 bases). Germline CDR1 and CDR2: SGHRS and YFSETQ. The germline V and J ends were trimmed by 0 bases and 5 bases, with 11 bases remaining between them. The CDR3 covers 14 residues. The CDR3 sequence is CASSLALGGTEAFF. The CDR3, as DNA: TGCGCCAGCAGCTTGGCCTTAGGGGGGACTGAAGCTTTCTTT.

The rearrangement links TRBV18 to TRBJ1-1; D is unresolved. V lost 4 bases and J lost 2, with 14 bases in between. Germline CDR1 reads KGHSH; CDR2 reads LQKENI. The length of the CDR3 is 15 residues. CDR3: CASSLATGGNTEAFF. In nucleotides, the CDR3 is TGTGCCAGCTCACTCGCGACTGGTGGTAACACTGAAGCTTTCTTT.